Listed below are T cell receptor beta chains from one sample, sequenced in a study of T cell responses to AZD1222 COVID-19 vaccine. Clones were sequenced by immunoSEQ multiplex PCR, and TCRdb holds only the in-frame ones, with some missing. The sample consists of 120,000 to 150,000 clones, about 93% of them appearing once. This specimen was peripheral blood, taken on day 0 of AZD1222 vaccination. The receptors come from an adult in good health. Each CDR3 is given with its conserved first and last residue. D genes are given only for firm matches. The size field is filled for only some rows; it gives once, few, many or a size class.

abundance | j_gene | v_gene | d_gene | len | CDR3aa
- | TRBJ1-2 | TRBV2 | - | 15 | CASQTTTVWPYGYTF
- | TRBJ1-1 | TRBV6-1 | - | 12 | CASRESGTEAFF
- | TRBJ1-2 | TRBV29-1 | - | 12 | CSVRPRVGGYTF
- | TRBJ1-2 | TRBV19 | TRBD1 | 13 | CASTRGHQDGYTF
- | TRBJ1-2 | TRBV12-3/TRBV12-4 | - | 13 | CASSLGHNYGYTF
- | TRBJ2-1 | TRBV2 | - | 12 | CASSERVPQQFF
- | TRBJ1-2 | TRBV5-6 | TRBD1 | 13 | CASSVGQDYGYTF
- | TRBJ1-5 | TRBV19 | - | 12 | CASNDRPQPQHF
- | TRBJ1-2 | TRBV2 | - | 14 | CASSRDGSNYGYTF
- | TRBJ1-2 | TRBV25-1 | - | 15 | CASSEPGQKNYGYTF
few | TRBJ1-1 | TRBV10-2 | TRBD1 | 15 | CASSESPDRATEAFF
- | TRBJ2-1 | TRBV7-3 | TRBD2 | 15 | CASSLTSGGAREQFF
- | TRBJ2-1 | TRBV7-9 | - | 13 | CASSSGRSHEQFF
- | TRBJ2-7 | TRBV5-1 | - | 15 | CASSSTRDGPYEQYF
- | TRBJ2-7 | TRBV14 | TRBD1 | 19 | CASSQGGTRRQGLGVEQYF
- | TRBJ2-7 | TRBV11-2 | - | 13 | CASSLDRTYEQYF
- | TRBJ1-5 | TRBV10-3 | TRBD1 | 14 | CAISEQGSNQPQHF
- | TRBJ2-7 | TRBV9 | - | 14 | CASSVGGTVYEQYF
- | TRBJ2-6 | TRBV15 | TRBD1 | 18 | CATSREMGQSSGANVLTF
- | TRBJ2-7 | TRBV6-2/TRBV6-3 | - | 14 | CASSYGGITYEQYF
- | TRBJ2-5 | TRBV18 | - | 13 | CASSPKGSWTQYF
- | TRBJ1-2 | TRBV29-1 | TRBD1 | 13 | CSVGARGNYGYTF
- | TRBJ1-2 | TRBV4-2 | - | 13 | CASSQDDGNGYTF
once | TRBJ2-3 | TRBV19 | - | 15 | CASSPEGARTDTQYF
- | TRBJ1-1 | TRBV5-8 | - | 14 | CASRPTEESTEAFF
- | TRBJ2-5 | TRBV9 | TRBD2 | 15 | CASSVLSGIEETQYF
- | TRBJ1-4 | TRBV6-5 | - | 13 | CASSTDDSEKLFF
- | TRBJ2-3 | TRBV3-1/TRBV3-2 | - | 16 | CASSQGLRTSTDTQYF
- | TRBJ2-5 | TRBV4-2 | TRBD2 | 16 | CASSQDGKGRGETQYF
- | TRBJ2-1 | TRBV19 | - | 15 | CASSRSGETYNEQFF
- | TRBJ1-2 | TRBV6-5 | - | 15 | CASAGKGGRHYGYTF
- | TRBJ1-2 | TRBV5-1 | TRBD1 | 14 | CASSLGQGGYGYTF
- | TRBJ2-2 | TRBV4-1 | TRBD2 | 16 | CASSRTVAGVTGELFF
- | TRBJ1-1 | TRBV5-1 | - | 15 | CASSLGPGMNTEAFF
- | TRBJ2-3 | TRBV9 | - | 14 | CASNADSGLDTQYF
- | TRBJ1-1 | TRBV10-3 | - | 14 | CAISEPDARTEAFF
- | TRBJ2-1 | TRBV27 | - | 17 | CASSSVVGPLSYNEQFF
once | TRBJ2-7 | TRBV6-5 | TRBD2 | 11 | CASGGGIEQYF
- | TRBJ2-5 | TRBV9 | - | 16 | CASSVGGARGQETQYF
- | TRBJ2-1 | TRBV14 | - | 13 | CASSRGVYNEQFF
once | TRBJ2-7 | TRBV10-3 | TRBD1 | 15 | CAISDLTGAAYEQYF
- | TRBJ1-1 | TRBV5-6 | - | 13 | CASSLLGGEGAFF
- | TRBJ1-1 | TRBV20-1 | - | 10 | CSATRRVAFF
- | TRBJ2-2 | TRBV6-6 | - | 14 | CASSYSGTTGELFF
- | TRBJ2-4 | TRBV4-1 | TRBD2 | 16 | CASSQDGASGDNIQYF